These 14 T cell receptor beta chains were all obtained from the same sample, sequenced in a study of cytomegalovirus exposure and HLA in healthy donors. Clones were sequenced by immunoSEQ multiplex PCR, and TCRdb holds only the in-frame ones, with some missing. Among 150,000 to 200,000 clones, about nine tenths were seen once, and the ten largest hold over 9%. The specimen was PBMCs. Receptor source: a woman in her late teens or twenties in good health and CMV-seropositive.

The chain carries TRBV30 and TRBJ1-3; D possibly corresponds to TRBD1 (6 bases). Deletions cut 2 bases from V and 0 bases from J, with 11 bases between. CDR1 GTSNPN and CDR2 SVGIG come from the germline V gene (reference sequence). The CDR3 length is 15 residues. The CDR3 coding sequence is TGTGCCTGGAGTAGCTCGACAGGCTCTGGAAACACCATATATTTT. Its translation: CAWSSSTGSGNTIYF.

DNA for the CDR3: TGTGCCAGCAGTTATCTGCCTAGCGGGAGAGAGACCCAGTACTTC. It translates to CASSYLPSGRETQYF. The rearrangement uses TRBV6-5 and TRBJ2-5, with 10 bases aligning to TRBD2. This CDR3 comprises 15 residues. Germline loops: CDR1 MNHEY, CDR2 SVGAGI. The trim removed 3 bases at V and 4 bases at J, leaving 5 bases unmatched.

This clone was seen once. V gene TRBV5-8 combines with J gene TRBJ2-2; TRBD1 matches at 9 bases. The germline gives CDR1 SGHTS, CDR2 YDEGEE. The V and J ends lost 0 bases and 6 bases, in that order; junction bases with no gene match: 0. This CDR3 has 14 amino acids. The CDR3 reads CASSLDRGPGELFF. Here the CDR3 DNA reads TGTGCCAGCAGCTTGGACAGGGGGCCCGGGGAGCTGTTTTTT.

This chain links TRBV5-1 with TRBJ2-7; D gene unclear. The V end was cut by 2 bases, the J end by 1 base, with 10 bases between. In germline, CDR1 is SGHRS, CDR2 YFSETQ. The CDR3 totals 14 residues. DNA of the CDR3: TGCGCCAGCAGCTTCCTTGGGCAATCCTACGAGCAGTACTTC. Amino acids: CASSFLGQSYEQYF.

The chain has TRBV21-1 and TRBJ2-7; the table's D call of TRBD2 was not tested on the DNA. TRBV21-1 is a listed pseudogene. CDR3 size: 13 residues. CDR3 in DNA: TGTGCCAGCAGCAAAGTCTACGCCTACGAGCAGTACTTC. Its translation: CASSKVYAYEQYF.

The V and J genes are TRBV6-5 and TRBJ1-1; TRBD1 agrees at 7 bases. V lost 6 bases, J lost 0 bases, and 10 bases stayed unmatched. The CDR3 extends over 16 amino acids. The germline V gene encodes CDR1 MNHEY and CDR2 SVGAGI. The CDR3 loop is CASSYQGQPLNTEAFF. The CDR3 nucleotides read TGTGCCAGCAGCTACCAGGGACAGCCTTTGAACACTGAAGCTTTCTTT.

This sequence joins TRBV28 and TRBJ1-5, with a weak D call TRBD1 (6 bases). Germline values: CDR1 MDHEN, CDR2 SYDVKM. Trimming removed 10 bases at V and 6 bases at J, with 22 bases between. The CDR3 totals 15 residues. The CDR3 nucleotides are TGTGCCACATACGGACCGGACAGTGCGCGTCAGCCCCAGCATTTT. This codes for CATYGPDSARQPQHF.

This clone was recorded once. The V gene is TRBV30, the J gene TRBJ1-5; a weak D match, TRBD1 (6 bases). V lost 2 bases and J lost 5, with 10 bases in between. Germline loops: CDR1 GTSNPN, CDR2 SVGIG (reference sequence). The CDR3 has 13 amino acids. The CDR3 coding sequence is TGTGCCTGGAGTCCGACAGGCGATCAGCCCCAGCATTTT. It translates to CAWSPTGDQPQHF.

As concerns this clone: Other DNA sequences in this specimen translate into the identical CDR3. The chain has TRBV5-1 and TRBJ2-6; D is unclear. Germline values: CDR1 SGHRS, CDR2 YFSETQ. The V and J ends lost 2 bases and 0 bases respectively, with 3 bases between them. The CDR3 spans 14 residues. Here the CDR3 DNA reads TGCGCCAGCAGCTTCTCCTCTGGGGCCAACGTCCTGACTTTC. Translation: CASSFSSGANVLTF.

This clone was recorded a few times. In DNA form, the CDR3 reads TGTGCCAGCAGCTTTTTGTCAGGGGACCTAGCCAAAAACATTCAGTACTTC. Encoded protein: CASSFLSGDLAKNIQYF. The chain couples TRBV7-6 to TRBJ2-4; tentative D call: TRBD1 (6 bases). CDR1 is SGHVS, CDR2 FNYEAQ, per germline. The CDR3 sequence is 17 residues long. V was trimmed by 3 bases and J by 0 bases, leaving 15 bases between them.

The genes are TRBV30 and TRBJ2-6; a weak D match, TRBD2 (6 bases). Germline V gene data show CDR1 as GTSNPN and CDR2 as SVGIG (reference sequence). Trimming removed 0 bases from V and 2 bases from J, with 8 bases in between. The CDR3 length is 15 residues. The CDR3 is CAWSVGGAGANVLTF. In DNA form, the CDR3 reads TGTGCCTGGAGTGTTGGAGGGGCTGGGGCCAACGTCCTGACTTTC.

In nucleotides, the CDR3 is TGTGCCATCAGTGAGTCCTTAGCGGGAGGCACAGATACGCAGTATTTT. Amino acid sequence: CAISESLAGGTDTQYF. The chain has TRBV10-3 and TRBJ2-3; 9 bases are shared with TRBD2. The length of the CDR3 is 16 residues. Trimming at V came to 0 bases and at J to 1 base, leaving 2 bases not matched to a gene. Germline lookup yields CDR1 ENHRY and CDR2 SYGVKD.

The J gene is TRBJ2-1, the V gene TRBV19, with 8 bases aligning to TRBD2. V trimming: 1 base; J trimming: 7 bases; junction bases outside the gene matches: 3. This CDR3 has 14 residues. CDR1 is LNHDA and CDR2 is SQIVND in the germline V gene (reference sequence). The CDR3: CASSIAGGRNEQFF. For the CDR3, the DNA is TGTGCCAGTAGTATAGCGGGAGGGCGTAATGAGCAGTTCTTC.

With regard to this clone: An end of the junction differs from the germline gene, which may be a read error. The rearrangement links TRBV15 to TRBJ2-7, with 9 bases identical to TRBD2. The CDR3 is made up of 15 amino acids. Germline assignment: CDR1 LNHNV and CDR2 YYDKDF (reference sequence). Written as DNA, the CDR3 is TGTGCCACCAGCAGAGGGGGACTAGCATCCTCCGAGCAGTACTTC. Its protein is CATSRGGLASSEQYF.